Following are 12 T cell receptor beta chains from one sample sequenced in a study of cytomegalovirus exposure and HLA in healthy donors. PCR was performed using 60 Vbeta and 13 Jbeta primers. Libraries were prepared by immunoSEQ multiplex PCR; TCRdb keeps only in-frame clonotypes and omits some of them. Among about 120,000 clones listed, roughly 8.6% were seen once. Sequencing input: PBMCs. These receptors were taken from a woman aged 40 to 49 in good health and CMV-seropositive.

J is TRBJ2-1 and V is TRBV30; D is unclear. The V end was cut by 7 bases, the J end by 0 bases, with 10 bases between. This CDR3 has 13 amino acids. The germline V gene encodes CDR1 GTSNPN and CDR2 SVGIG (reference sequence). The CDR3 DNA is TGTGCCTACTCGCCAACCTCCTACAATGAGCAGTTCTTC. Protein: CAYSPTSYNEQFF.

The chain has TRBV2 and TRBJ2-7, with TRBD1 identical over 7 bases. Germline V gene data show CDR1 as SNHLY and CDR2 as FYNNEI. This CDR3 is 12 amino acids long. After removal of 6 bases from V and 3 bases from J, the junction contained 2 bases not matched to a gene. CDR3 nucleotide sequence: TGTGCCAGCAGACGGGACAGCTACGAGCAGTACTTC. This gives the protein CASRRDSYEQYF.

This clone was seen only a few times. The chain uses TRBV10-1 and TRBJ1-1; 10 bases are shared with TRBD1. CDR3 length equals 17 residues. Looked up from germline, CDR1 is WNHNN and CDR2 is SYGVQD (reference sequence). Trimming took 0 bases from V and 4 from J; bases not matched to a gene: 8. CDR3 region: CASSESPSGTGATEAFF. CDR3 bases: TGCGCCAGCAGTGAGTCCCCCTCCGGGACAGGGGCCACTGAAGCTTTCTTT.

This clone was seen a handful of times. The junction departs from germline at one end; a sequencing error may be responsible. V usage is TRBV11-2 and J usage is TRBJ1-4; D uncertain. Per germline, CDR1 SGHAT and CDR2 FQNNGV. The CDR3 length is 13 residues. The CDR3 DNA is TGTGTCAGCAGCTTAGATAACGGGAGGAAACTGTTTTTT. It is translated as CVSSLDNGRKLFF.

This clone has only a few counts. The chain employs TRBV28 and TRBJ2-3, with 12 nucleotides matching TRBD2. Germline loops: CDR1 MDHEN, CDR2 SYDVKM. Germline trimming cut 2 bases from V and 2 bases from J; bases unmatched to any gene: 5. This CDR3 spans 17 amino acids. CDR3 loop: CASSLLGLAGPTDTQYF. The CDR3 DNA follows: TGTGCCAGCAGTTTACTAGGACTAGCGGGGCCCACAGATACGCAGTATTTT.

This clone turned up a few times. This chain joins TRBV19 and TRBJ2-4, with D maybe TRBD1 (6 bases). Trimming took 1 base from V and 3 from J, leaving 19 bases between them. The germline gives CDR1 LNHDA, CDR2 SQIVND (reference sequence). This CDR3 spans 18 amino acids. The CDR3: CASSIGFRQGSSKNIQYF. In DNA, the CDR3 is TGTGCCAGTAGTATAGGGTTCAGGCAGGGGTCCAGCAAAAACATTCAGTACTTC.

There are a few counts of this clone. V gene TRBV5-1 combines with J gene TRBJ1-1, with D tentatively TRBD1 (6 bases). CDR1 and CDR2 from the germline V gene are SGHRS and YFSETQ. The CDR3 extends over 12 amino acids. V was clipped by 0 bases and J by 7 bases, with 7 bases between them. The CDR3: CASSLEQGEAFF. The CDR3 DNA sequence: TGCGCCAGCAGCTTGGAACAGGGTGAAGCTTTCTTT.

J is TRBJ2-2 and V is TRBV6-6, with D perhaps matching TRBD2 (5 bases). Trimming stripped 5 bases from V and 6 bases from J, with 13 bases between. The CDR3 has 14 residues. Looked up from germline, CDR1 is MNHNY and CDR2 is SVGAGI (reference sequence). The CDR3: CASSLDLEAGELFF. CDR3 nucleotide sequence: TGTGCCAGCAGTCTGGACTTGGAAGCCGGGGAGCTGTTTTTT.

Comments on this clone: Sequence at one end of the junction differs from germline and may be a read error. This chain links TRBV5-1 with TRBJ1-5; 11 bases agree with TRBD1. Per the germline V gene, CDR1 is SGHRS and CDR2 is YFSETQ. This CDR3 is built from 19 residues. The CDR3 coding sequence is TGCGCCAGCAGCGTACCTGGGACAGGGGGAACTTATAGCAATCAGCACCAGCATTTT. The encoded protein is CASSVPGTGGTYSNQHQHF.

This clone was found a few times. This chain links TRBV5-4 with TRBJ1-1, with a possible D match to TRBD1 (6 bases). Per germline, CDR1 SGHNT and CDR2 YYREEE (reference sequence). The CDR3 loop spans 14 amino acids. V gave up 0 bases and J gave up 5 bases, with 11 bases separating them. The CDR3 sequence is CASSLGWGRTEAFF. CDR3 bases: TGTGCCAGCAGCTTGGGGTGGGGGCGGACTGAAGCTTTCTTT.

This chain links TRBV19 with TRBJ2-7; 8 bases are shared with TRBD1. Germline-derived CDR1 and CDR2 are LNHDA and SQIVND (reference sequence). The CDR3 spans 15 residues. Germline trimming cut 5 bases from V and 1 base from J; bases unmatched to any gene: 7. The CDR3 loop reads CASSSGQGGSYEQYF. The CDR3 region has the DNA TGTGCCAGTAGTTCCGGACAGGGAGGTTCCTACGAGCAGTACTTC.

This clone was counted between two and nine times. V and J are TRBV27 and TRBJ1-3; 8 bases are shared with TRBD1. CDR3 size: 14 residues. The J segment lost 4 bases and the V segment lost 6 bases, leaving 5 bases of the junction unmatched. Germline CDR1 is MNHEY and CDR2 is SMNVEV (reference sequence). CDR3 protein: CASSQGAQGNTIYF. CDR3 DNA: TGTGCCAGCAGCCAGGGGGCGCAGGGAAACACCATATATTTT.